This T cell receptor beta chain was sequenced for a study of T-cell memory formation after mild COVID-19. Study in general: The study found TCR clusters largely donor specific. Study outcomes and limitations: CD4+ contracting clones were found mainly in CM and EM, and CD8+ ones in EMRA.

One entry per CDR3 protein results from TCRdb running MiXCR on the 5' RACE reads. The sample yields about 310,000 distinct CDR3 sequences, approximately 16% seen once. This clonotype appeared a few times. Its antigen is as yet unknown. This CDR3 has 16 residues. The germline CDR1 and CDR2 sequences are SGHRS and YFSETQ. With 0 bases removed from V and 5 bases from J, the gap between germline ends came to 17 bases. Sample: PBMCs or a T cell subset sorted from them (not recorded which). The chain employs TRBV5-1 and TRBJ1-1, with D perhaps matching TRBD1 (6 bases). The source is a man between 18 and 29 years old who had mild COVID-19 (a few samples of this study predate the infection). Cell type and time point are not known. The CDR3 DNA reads TGCGCCAGCAGCTTGGCCGGGACACTCAGAGGGACTGAAGCTTTCTTT. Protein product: CASSLAGTLRGTEAFF.